These T cell receptor beta chains were read from a single sample in a study of identical twins. Each CDR3 protein gets one entry after TCRdb re-called the 5' RACE reads with MiXCR. The sample lists hundreds of thousands of distinct CDR3 sequences, around 6.6% seen once, with approximately 3.7% in the top ten. This same sample was also taken into another study, of yellow fever vaccine responses in identical twins.

Sequencing was performed on memory (CD45RO+) T cells sorted from blood. These receptors were taken from a woman between 18 and 29 years old in good health. Both conserved end residues are part of each CDR3. The order of the fields is D gene, clone size, V gene, J gene, CDR3 protein, CDR3 DNA. D genes are given only for firm matches. Part of the rows lack a size; the others show once, few, many or a class for expanded clones.

D: -; size: -; V: TRBV24-1; J: TRBJ1-1; CDR3: CATTQGAEAFF; DNA: TGTGCCACCACCCAGGGTGCTGAAGCTTTCTTT
D: -; size: few; V: TRBV2; J: TRBJ2-1; CDR3: CASSKGRDNEQFF; DNA: TGTGCCAGCAGTAAGGGCAGGGACAATGAGCAGTTCTTC
D: TRBD2; size: few; V: TRBV7-9; J: TRBJ2-1; CDR3: CASRQGLAGVNEQFF; DNA: TGTGCCAGCAGACAAGGACTAGCGGGAGTAAATGAGCAGTTCTTC
D: TRBD2; size: few; V: TRBV24-1; J: TRBJ2-5; CDR3: CATSDLASGRARETQYF; DNA: TGTGCCACCAGTGATTTGGCTAGCGGGAGGGCCCGAGAGACCCAGTACTTC
D: TRBD1; size: few; V: TRBV20-1; J: TRBJ1-1; CDR3: CSAWRGQGTTEAFF; DNA: TGCAGTGCTTGGAGGGGACAGGGAACCACTGAAGCTTTCTTT
D: -; size: many; V: TRBV12-3/TRBV12-4; J: TRBJ2-1; CDR3: CASRGRGAAHNEQFF; DNA: TGTGCCAGCAGGGGTAGGGGGGCCGCGCACAATGAGCAGTTCTTC
D: -; size: many; V: TRBV5-1; J: TRBJ1-1; CDR3: CASSLGSQTNTEAFF; DNA: TGCGCCAGCAGCTTGGGTAGTCAAACCAACACTGAAGCTTTCTTT
D: TRBD2; size: many; V: TRBV20-1; J: TRBJ2-5; CDR3: CSASLAGGQETQYF; DNA: TGCAGTGCTTCCTTAGCGGGGGGGCAAGAGACCCAGTACTTC
D: TRBD2; size: few; V: TRBV7-8; J: TRBJ2-7; CDR3: CASSLRLAGGPGNEQYF; DNA: TGTGCCAGCAGCTTAAGACTAGCGGGAGGGCCCGGAAACGAGCAGTACTTC
D: TRBD2; size: few; V: TRBV28; J: TRBJ2-5; CDR3: CASSFVAGGQETQYF; DNA: TGTGCCAGCAGTTTTGTAGCGGGGGGCCAAGAGACCCAGTACTTC
D: TRBD1; size: -; V: TRBV13; J: TRBJ2-7; CDR3: CASSFRQGGTYEQYF; DNA: TGTGCCAGCAGCTTCCGACAGGGGGGAACCTACGAGCAGTACTTC
D: -; size: few; V: TRBV12-3/TRBV12-4; J: TRBJ2-5; CDR3: CASSLTGVRETQYF; DNA: TGTGCCAGCAGCTTAACCGGGGTACGGGAGACCCAGTACTTC
D: -; size: many; V: TRBV12-3/TRBV12-4; J: TRBJ1-6; CDR3: CASSPQDRDNSPLHF; DNA: TGTGCCAGCAGTCCCCAGGACCGAGATAATTCACCCCTCCACTTT